The 23 T cell receptor beta chains listed next were all sequenced from one sample in a study of T cells in Graves' hyperthyroidism and ophthalmopathy. The TCR beta CDR3 regions underwent amplification using RNA transcripts as the source. HTBI primers drove first-round RT-PCR of the TCR CDR3. MiXCR, run by TCRdb on the multiplex PCR reads, gives a single entry per CDR3 protein. The sample includes about 96,000 distinct CDR3 sequences, approximately 56% of them seen just once. What was sequenced was blood. The receptors come from a woman in her thirties or forties with Graves' hyperthyroidism.

For this clonotype: This clone may be a read error of a much larger clone one base away. The chain employs TRBV10-3 and TRBJ1-6; the match to TRBD1 covers 7 bases. The CDR3 length is 16 residues. J was trimmed by 11 bases and V by 3 bases; bases with no gene match: 13. Germline loops: CDR1 ENHRY, CDR2 SYGVKD. This CDR3 is CAISDPGRQGDPPLHF. The CDR3 region has the DNA TGTGCCATCAGTGACCCCGGTCGACAGGGCGATCCACCCCTCCACTTT.

V and J are TRBV7-8 and TRBJ1-2; no definite D call. The CDR3 extends over 16 amino acids. V was trimmed by 1 base and J by 7 bases, leaving 19 bases between them. The germline V gene has CDR1 SGHVS and CDR2 FQNEAQ. The CDR3 coding sequence is TGTGCCAGCAGCTTAGTATGGGCGCACGGGAACATTGGCTACACCTTC. This encodes CASSLVWAHGNIGYTF.

This clonotype has at least ten counts. The rearrangement joins TRBV4-2 to TRBJ1-3, with D possibly TRBD1 on 5 matching bases. Per the germline V gene, CDR1 is LGHNA and CDR2 is YNFKEQ. This CDR3 region has 13 residues. Trimming left V 4 bases short and J 4 bases short, with 8 bases between. The CDR3 DNA reads as TGTGCCAGCAGCCCAACAGGAGGAAACACCATATATTTT. Residues: CASSPTGGNTIYF.

The CDR3 bases are TGTGCCACCAGCAGTAAGACAGGGGCCAATGGCTACACCTTC. Its protein product is CATSSKTGANGYTF. The genes are TRBV15 and TRBJ1-2, with 8 bases lining up with TRBD1. Trimming cost V 3 bases and J 6 bases; bases outside gene matches: 6. Germline lookup yields CDR1 LNHNV and CDR2 YYDKDF (reference sequence). The CDR3 covers 14 residues.

This clonotype was counted ten times or more. One end of the junction fails to match germline, which may point to a read error. The V and J genes are TRBV5-1 and TRBJ2-7; D is unclear. This CDR3 has 15 residues. CDR1 is SGHRS, CDR2 YFSETQ, per germline. CDR3 bases: TGCGCCAGCAGCTTGCTCTTGCCGGGCTCCTCCGAGCAGTACTTC. It specifies CASSLLLPGSSEQYF.

This clonotype was counted only a few times. The rearrangement links TRBV30 to TRBJ1-2; D might be TRBD1 (6 bases). Germline CDR1 and CDR2: GTSNPN and SVGIG (reference sequence). The CDR3 is made up of 15 amino acids. V gave up 0 bases and J gave up 2 bases, with 13 bases separating them. In DNA form, the CDR3 reads TGTGCCTGGAGTGTACTGGGACACACAAACTATGGCTACACCTTC. Its translation: CAWSVLGHTNYGYTF.

The chain carries TRBV7-2 and TRBJ1-2; D call uncertain. The CDR3 covers 16 residues. Looked up from germline, CDR1 is SGHTA and CDR2 is FQGNSA. Trimming stripped 3 bases from V and 3 bases from J, with 17 bases between. The CDR3 protein is CASSFTSSGEHYGYTF. The CDR3 coding sequence is TGTGCCAGCAGCTTTACTAGTTCCGGGGAGCACTATGGCTACACCTTC.

This clonotype was observed at least ten times. The rearrangement joins TRBV13 to TRBJ2-5; D gene ambiguous. This CDR3 contains 13 residues. V dropped 6 bases and J dropped 4 bases, with 12 bases sitting between them. Germline V gene lookup returns CDR1 PRHDT and CDR2 FYEKMQ (reference sequence). This chain's CDR3 is CASRERLGETQYF. The CDR3 DNA reads TGTGCCAGCAGGGAAAGACTGGGAGAGACCCAGTACTTC.

This rearrangement joins TRBV10-1 to TRBJ2-6; D remains ambiguous. The CDR3 runs to 13 residues. Germline CDR1 and CDR2: WNHNN and SYGVQD (reference sequence). Trimming stripped 10 bases from V and 2 bases from J, with 9 bases between. This CDR3 reads CATPGPGANVLTF. CDR3 bases: TGCGCCACCCCAGGCCCTGGGGCCAACGTCCTGACTTTC.

This clonotype was observed a handful of times. This rearrangement joins TRBV12-3 or TRBV12-4 to TRBJ1-6, with D perhaps TRBD1 (6 bases). The CDR3 spans 18 residues. The germline V and J ends were trimmed by 5 bases and 2 bases, with 19 bases remaining between them. The CDR3 nucleotides read TGTGCCAGCAGTCCGGGTGAAGGGGGGGACGCCTATAATTCACCCCTCCACTTT. Translated: CASSPGEGGDAYNSPLHF.

This clonotype was seen repeatedly, ten times or more. The J gene is TRBJ2-2, the V gene TRBV5-1; TRBD2 is a possible D gene (6 bases). V was pared by 4 bases and J by 2 bases, with 12 bases between. Germline CDR1 and CDR2: SGHRS and YFSETQ. The CDR3 loop spans 15 amino acids. In nucleotides, the CDR3 is TGCGCCAGCAGCCCCGGGACTTACAACACCGGGGAGCTGTTTTTT. Protein: CASSPGTYNTGELFF.

Details on this clonotype: A much more abundant neighbour one base away suggests this may be a read error. The V call is TRBV24-1, the J call TRBJ1-1, with D possibly matching TRBD1 (5 bases). This CDR3 is 13 amino acids long. Trimming left V 12 bases short and J 1 base short, with 14 bases between. Germline V gives CDR1 KGHDR, CDR2 SFDVKD. The CDR3 spells CAARGGWNTEAFF. The CDR3 coding sequence is TGTGCCGCTCGGGGGGGGTGGAACACTGAAGCTTTCTTT.

This clonotype was found many times. The genes are TRBV28 and TRBJ1-5; the D gene is possibly TRBD1 (6 bases). CDR3 length: 14 amino acids. Germline CDR1 reads MDHEN; CDR2 reads SYDVKM. Trimming took off 6 bases at V and 1 base at J, with 10 bases between the two ends. CDR3 bases: TGTGCCAGCAGGCAGGGGTTCAGCAATCAGCCCCAGCATTTT. Translating it yields CASRQGFSNQPQHF.

The rearrangement uses TRBV5-8 and TRBJ1-6; the D gene is possibly TRBD1 (6 bases). The CDR3 consists of 17 residues. In germline, CDR1 is SGHTS, CDR2 YDEGEE. V was trimmed by 3 bases and J by 7 bases, leaving 20 bases between them. CDR3 sequence reads: CASSSRRGANGNSPLHF. In DNA, the CDR3 is TGTGCCAGCAGCTCCCGGCGGGGGGCCAATGGAAATTCACCCCTCCACTTT.

The chain is built from TRBV2 and TRBJ1-1; D remains ambiguous. Germline V gene data show CDR1 as SNHLY and CDR2 as FYNNEI. The CDR3 is 16 residues long. V lost 5 bases to trimming and J lost 2 bases, with 18 bases between them. The CDR3 sequence: CASSRQSTYLNTEAFF. In nucleotides, the CDR3 is TGTGCCAGCAGTCGCCAGAGTACCTACCTAAACACTGAAGCTTTCTTT.

This clonotype has a count of ten or more. The genes are TRBV7-8 and TRBJ2-5; D gene uncertain. The germline gives CDR1 SGHVS, CDR2 FQNEAQ. Trimming pared 1 base from V and 1 base from J, leaving 10 bases between. The CDR3 extends over 15 amino acids. The DNA of the CDR3 is TGTGCCAGCAGCTTAGGTTCACACTTCCAAGAGACCCAGTACTTC. It is translated as CASSLGSHFQETQYF.

The table lists this clonotype with a few counts. This chain connects TRBV15 to TRBJ1-4, with TRBD1 identical over 9 bases. The CDR3 loop spans 16 amino acids. Germline lookup yields CDR1 LNHNV and CDR2 YYDKDF (reference sequence). V gave up 1 base and J gave up 2 bases; unmatched junction bases: 2. The CDR3 DNA reads as TGTGCCACCAGCAGAGGAACAGGGGGCACTAATGAAAAACTGTTTTTT. It translates to CATSRGTGGTNEKLFF.

Concerning this clonotype: Germline and junction disagree at one end, which may indicate a read error. J is TRBJ1-3 and V is TRBV7-2; the D is unclear. This CDR3 is 16 amino acids long. Looked up from germline, CDR1 is SGHTA and CDR2 is FQGNSA. DNA for the CDR3: TGTGCCAGCAGCCAAGATTGGGCCGACTCTGGAAACACCATATGTTTT. Amino acid sequence: CASSQDWADSGNTICF.

The chain is built from TRBV13 and TRBJ1-5; no clear D. Germline CDR1 reads PRHDT; CDR2 reads FYEKMQ (reference sequence). The CDR3 is 15 residues long. V dropped 0 bases and J dropped 6 bases, with 12 bases sitting between them. CDR3 residues: CASSLGPGAAQPQHF. The DNA of the CDR3 is TGTGCCAGCAGCTTAGGCCCTGGTGCGGCTCAGCCCCAGCATTTT.

This clonotype has a count of ten or more. CDR3 nucleotide sequence: TGTGCCAGCAGCCCGGACAGGCCAGGAACCTATGGCTACACCTTC. It yields the protein CASSPDRPGTYGYTF. V usage is TRBV5-6 and J usage is TRBJ1-2; TRBD1 matches 7 bases. V shed 4 bases, J shed 4 bases, and the junction held 10 bases outside the gene matches. The germline CDR1 and CDR2 sequences are SGHDT and YYEEEE. The CDR3 is 15 residues long.

The chain employs TRBV5-1 and TRBJ1-2, with 9 bases aligning to TRBD1. V lost 4 bases, J lost 8 bases, and 18 bases stayed unmatched. Germline CDR1 and CDR2: SGHRS and YFSETQ. The CDR3 consists of 17 residues. CDR3 sequence (DNA): TGCGCCAGCAGCCCCCAGCCTGCTCGGGACAGGGTGAAAGGCTACACCTTC. This codes for CASSPQPARDRVKGYTF.

To note about this clonotype: Since no conserved phenylalanine or tryptophan closes the CDR3, a read error is the likely cause. J is TRBJ2-7 and V is TRBV5-4, with D unresolved. The germline V gene has CDR1 SGHNT and CDR2 YYREEE (reference sequence). This CDR3 is 12 amino acids long. CDR3 bases: TGTGCCAGCAGCGCCGGACCTTACGAACAGTACCTC. The encoded protein is CASSAGPYEQYL.

This clonotype was recorded at least ten times. Compared with germline, one end of the junction differs, possibly owing to a read error. The rearrangement links TRBV20-1 to TRBJ1-2; 8 bases are a match to TRBD1. Germline V CDR1 and CDR2: DFQATT, SNEGSKA (reference sequence). The CDR3 runs 14 residues. The CDR3 spells CSARDRDRGPLFPF. The DNA for the CDR3 is TGCAGTGCTAGAGATCGTGACAGGGGCCCGCTATTCCCCTTC.